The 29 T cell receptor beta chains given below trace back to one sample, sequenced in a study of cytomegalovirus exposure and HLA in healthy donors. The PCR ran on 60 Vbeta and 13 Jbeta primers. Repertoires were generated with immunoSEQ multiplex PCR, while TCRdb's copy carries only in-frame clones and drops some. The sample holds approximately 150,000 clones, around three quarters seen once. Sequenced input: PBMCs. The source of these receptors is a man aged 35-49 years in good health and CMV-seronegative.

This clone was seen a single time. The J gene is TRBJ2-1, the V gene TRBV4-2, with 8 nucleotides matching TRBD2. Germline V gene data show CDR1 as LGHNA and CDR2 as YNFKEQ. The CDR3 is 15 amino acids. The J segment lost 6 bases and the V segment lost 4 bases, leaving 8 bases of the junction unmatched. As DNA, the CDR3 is TGTGCCAGCAGCCCCCCGGGACTAGACTCCAATGAGCAGTTCTTC. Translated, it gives CASSPPGLDSNEQFF.

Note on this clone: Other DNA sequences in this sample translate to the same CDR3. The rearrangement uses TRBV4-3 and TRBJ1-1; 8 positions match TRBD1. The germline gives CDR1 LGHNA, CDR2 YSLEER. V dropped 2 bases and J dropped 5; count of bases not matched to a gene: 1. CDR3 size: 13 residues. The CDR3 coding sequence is TGCGCCAGCAGCCAACAGGGGGCAACTGAAGCTTTCTTT. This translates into CASSQQGATEAFF.

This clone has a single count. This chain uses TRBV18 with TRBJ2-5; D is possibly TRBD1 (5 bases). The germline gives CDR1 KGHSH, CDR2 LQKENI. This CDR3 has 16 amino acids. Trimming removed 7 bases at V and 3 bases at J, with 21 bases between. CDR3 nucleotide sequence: TGTGCCAGCTTAAAAACGCTCAGGGAAGGGGAAGAGACCCAGTACTTC. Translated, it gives CASLKTLREGEETQYF.

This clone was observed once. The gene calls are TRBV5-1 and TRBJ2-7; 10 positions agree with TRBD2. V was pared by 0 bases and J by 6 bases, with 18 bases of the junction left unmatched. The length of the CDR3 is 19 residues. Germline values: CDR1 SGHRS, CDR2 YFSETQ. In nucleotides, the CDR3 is TGCGCCAGCAGCTTGGCCCAGGGAGGGAGCGGGGGGGCCCCCCGCGAGCAGTACTTC. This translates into CASSLAQGGSGGAPREQYF.

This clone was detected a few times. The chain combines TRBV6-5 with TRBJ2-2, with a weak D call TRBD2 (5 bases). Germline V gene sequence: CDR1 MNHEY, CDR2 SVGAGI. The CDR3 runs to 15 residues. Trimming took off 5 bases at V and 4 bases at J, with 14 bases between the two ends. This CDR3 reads CASSPTVEGTGELFF. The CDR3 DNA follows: TGTGCCAGCAGTCCGACGGTCGAGGGCACCGGGGAGCTGTTTTTT.

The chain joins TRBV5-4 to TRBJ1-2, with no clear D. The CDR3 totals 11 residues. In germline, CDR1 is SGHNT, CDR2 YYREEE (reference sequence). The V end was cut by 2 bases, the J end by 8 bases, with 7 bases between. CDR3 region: CASSFGEGYTF. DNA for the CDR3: TGTGCCAGCAGCTTCGGAGAGGGCTACACCTTC.

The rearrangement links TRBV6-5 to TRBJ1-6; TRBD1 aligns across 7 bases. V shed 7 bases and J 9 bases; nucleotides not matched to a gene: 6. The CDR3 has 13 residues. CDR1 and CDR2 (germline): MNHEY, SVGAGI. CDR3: CASNRQGSSPLHF. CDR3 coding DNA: TGTGCCAGCAATCGACAGGGAAGTTCACCCCTCCACTTT.

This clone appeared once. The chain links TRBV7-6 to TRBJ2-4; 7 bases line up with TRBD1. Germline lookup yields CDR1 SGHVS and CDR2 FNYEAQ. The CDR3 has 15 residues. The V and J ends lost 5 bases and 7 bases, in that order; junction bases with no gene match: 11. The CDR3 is CASSMTTGIGNIQYF. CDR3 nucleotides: TGTGCCAGCAGCATGACGACAGGGATAGGGAACATTCAGTACTTC.

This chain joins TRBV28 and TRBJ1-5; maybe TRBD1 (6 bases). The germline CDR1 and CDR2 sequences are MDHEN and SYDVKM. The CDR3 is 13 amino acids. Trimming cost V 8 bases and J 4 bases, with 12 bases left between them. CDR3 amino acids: CASEQQGNQPQHF. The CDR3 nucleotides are TGTGCCAGCGAACAACAGGGAAATCAGCCCCAGCATTTT.

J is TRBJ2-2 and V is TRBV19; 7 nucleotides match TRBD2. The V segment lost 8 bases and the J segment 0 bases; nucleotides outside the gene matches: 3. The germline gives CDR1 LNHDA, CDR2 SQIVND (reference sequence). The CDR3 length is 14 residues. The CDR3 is CASSSGPNTGELFF. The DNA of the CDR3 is TGTGCCAGTTCTAGCGGTCCGAACACCGGGGAGCTGTTTTTT.

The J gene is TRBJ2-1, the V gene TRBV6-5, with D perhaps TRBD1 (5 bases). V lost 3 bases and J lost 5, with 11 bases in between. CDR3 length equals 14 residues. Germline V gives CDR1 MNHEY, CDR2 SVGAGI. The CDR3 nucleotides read TGTGCCAGCAGTTATCAGGGTCCCCACAATGAGCAGTTCTTC. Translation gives CASSYQGPHNEQFF.

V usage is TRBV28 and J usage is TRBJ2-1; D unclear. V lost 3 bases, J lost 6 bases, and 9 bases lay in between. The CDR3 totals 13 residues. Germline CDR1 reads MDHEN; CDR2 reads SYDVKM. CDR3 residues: CASSFRPVNEQFF. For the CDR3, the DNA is TGTGCCAGCAGTTTTCGTCCCGTCAATGAGCAGTTCTTC.

The CDR3 nucleotides are TGTGCTAGTGGTTTCCTAGCGGGGCAAGAGACCCAGTACTTC. Translated, it gives CASGFLAGQETQYF. The chain recombines TRBV12-5 with TRBJ2-5; 9 bases align to TRBD2. V shed 3 bases, J shed 2 bases, and the junction held 1 base outside the gene matches. Germline assignment: CDR1 LGHNT and CDR2 FRNRAP. The CDR3 totals 14 residues.

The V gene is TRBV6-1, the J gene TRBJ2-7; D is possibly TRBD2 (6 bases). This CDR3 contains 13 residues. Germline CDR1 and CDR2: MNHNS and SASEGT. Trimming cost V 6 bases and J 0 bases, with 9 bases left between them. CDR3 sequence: CASRMTSSYEQYF. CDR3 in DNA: TGTGCCAGCAGGATGACTAGCTCCTACGAGCAGTACTTC.

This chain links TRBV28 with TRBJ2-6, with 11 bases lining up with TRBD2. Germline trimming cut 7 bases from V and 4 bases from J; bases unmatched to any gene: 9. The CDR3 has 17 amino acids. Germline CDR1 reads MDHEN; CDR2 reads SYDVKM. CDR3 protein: CASTTLAGDPGANVLTF. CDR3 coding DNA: TGTGCCAGCACCACACTAGCGGGAGATCCCGGGGCCAACGTCCTGACTTTC.

The CDR3: CASSLEQMNTEAFF. The CDR3 DNA is TGTGCCAGCAGTTTGGAACAGATGAACACTGAAGCTTTCTTT. The chain recombines TRBV28 with TRBJ1-1, with D uncertain. CDR3 length: 14 residues. Deletions cut 3 bases from V and 0 bases from J, with 8 bases between. The germline gives CDR1 MDHEN, CDR2 SYDVKM.

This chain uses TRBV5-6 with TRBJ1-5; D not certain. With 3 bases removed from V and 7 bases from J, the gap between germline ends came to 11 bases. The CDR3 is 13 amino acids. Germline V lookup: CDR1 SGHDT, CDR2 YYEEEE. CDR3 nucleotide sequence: TGTGCCAGCAGCTACGGGAACGGGCAGCCCCAGCATTTT. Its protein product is CASSYGNGQPQHF.

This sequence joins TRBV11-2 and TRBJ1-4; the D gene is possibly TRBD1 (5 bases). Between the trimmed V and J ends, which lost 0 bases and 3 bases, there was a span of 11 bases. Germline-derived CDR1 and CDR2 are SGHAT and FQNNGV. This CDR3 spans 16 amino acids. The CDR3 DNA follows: TGTGCCAGCAGCTTAGATCTGACGGGGGCTAATGAAAAACTGTTTTTT. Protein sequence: CASSLDLTGANEKLFF.

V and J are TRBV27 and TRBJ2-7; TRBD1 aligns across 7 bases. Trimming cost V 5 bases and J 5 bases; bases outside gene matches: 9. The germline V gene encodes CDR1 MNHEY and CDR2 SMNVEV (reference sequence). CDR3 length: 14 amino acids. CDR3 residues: CASSKTGYANEQYF. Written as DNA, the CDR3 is TGTGCCAGCAGTAAGACAGGGTACGCCAACGAGCAGTACTTC.

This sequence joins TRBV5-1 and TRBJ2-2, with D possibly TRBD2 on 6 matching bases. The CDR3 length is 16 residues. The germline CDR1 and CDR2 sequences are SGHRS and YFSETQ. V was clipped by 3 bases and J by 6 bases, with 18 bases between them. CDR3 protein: CASSYTSSLNAGELFF. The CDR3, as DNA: TGCGCCAGCAGCTATACTAGCTCCCTAAATGCCGGGGAGCTGTTTTTT.

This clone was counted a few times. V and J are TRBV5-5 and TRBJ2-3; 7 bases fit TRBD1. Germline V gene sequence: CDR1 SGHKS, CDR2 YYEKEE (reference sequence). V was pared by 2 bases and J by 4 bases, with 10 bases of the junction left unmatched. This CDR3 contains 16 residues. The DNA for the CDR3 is TGTGCCAGCAGCTTCCATCCCGACAGGGTCGCAGATACGCAGTATTTT. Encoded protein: CASSFHPDRVADTQYF.

The CDR3 nucleotides read TGCGCCAGCAGTCAATCGGGGGACAGGGATGTGTACAATGAGCAGTTCTTC. This encodes CASSQSGDRDVYNEQFF. The chain uses TRBV23-1 and TRBJ2-1; 9 bases match TRBD1. TRBV23-1 falls under the ORF class, with uncertain function. J lost 4 bases, V lost 0 bases, and 7 bases had no gene match. CDR3 length: 17 residues.

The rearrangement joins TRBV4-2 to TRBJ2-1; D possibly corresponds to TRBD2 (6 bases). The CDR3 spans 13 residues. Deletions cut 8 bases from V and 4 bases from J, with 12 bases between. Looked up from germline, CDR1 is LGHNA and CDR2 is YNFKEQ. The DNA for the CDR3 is TGTGCCAGCGGCGGGACGAGGTACAATGAGCAGTTCTTC. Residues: CASGGTRYNEQFF.

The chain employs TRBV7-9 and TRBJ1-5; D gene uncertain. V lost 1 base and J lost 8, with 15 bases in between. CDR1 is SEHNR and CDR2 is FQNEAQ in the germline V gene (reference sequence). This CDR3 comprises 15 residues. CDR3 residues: CASSLGLPPTEPQHF. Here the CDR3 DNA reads TGTGCCAGCAGCTTAGGCCTCCCCCCTACGGAGCCCCAGCATTTT.

CDR3 bases: TGTGCCAGTAGTATTGGGACAGGTTTTACTGAAGCTTTCTTT. Translated, it gives CASSIGTGFTEAFF. The chain recombines TRBV19 with TRBJ1-1, with 8 nucleotides matching TRBD1. Per the germline V gene, CDR1 is LNHDA and CDR2 is SQIVND (reference sequence). Trimming took 3 bases from V and 5 from J; bases not matched to a gene: 5. The CDR3 totals 14 residues.

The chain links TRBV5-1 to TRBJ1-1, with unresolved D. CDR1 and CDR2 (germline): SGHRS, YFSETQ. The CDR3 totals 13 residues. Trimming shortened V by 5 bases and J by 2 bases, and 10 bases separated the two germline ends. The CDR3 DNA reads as TGCGCCAGCAGTCGCGAGTTAAACACTGAAGCTTTCTTT. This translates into CASSRELNTEAFF.

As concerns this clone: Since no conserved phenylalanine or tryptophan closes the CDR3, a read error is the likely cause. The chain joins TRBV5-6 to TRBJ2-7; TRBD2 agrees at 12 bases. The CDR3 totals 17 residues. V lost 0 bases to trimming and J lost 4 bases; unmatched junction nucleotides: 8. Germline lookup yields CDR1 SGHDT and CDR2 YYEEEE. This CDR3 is CASSLVTSGGSHYEQYL. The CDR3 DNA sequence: TGTGCCAGCAGCTTGGTGACTAGCGGGGGCAGTCATTACGAGCAGTACCTC.

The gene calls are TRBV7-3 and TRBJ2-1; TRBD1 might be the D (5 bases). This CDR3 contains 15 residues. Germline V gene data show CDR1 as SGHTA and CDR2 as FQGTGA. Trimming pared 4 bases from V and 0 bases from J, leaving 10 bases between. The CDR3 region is CASSWGRSSYNEQFF. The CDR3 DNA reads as TGTGCCAGCAGCTGGGGCCGGAGCTCCTACAATGAGCAGTTCTTC.

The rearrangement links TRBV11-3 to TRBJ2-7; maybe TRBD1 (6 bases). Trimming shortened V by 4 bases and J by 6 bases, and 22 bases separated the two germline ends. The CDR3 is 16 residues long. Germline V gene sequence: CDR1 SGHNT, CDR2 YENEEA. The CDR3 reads CASSSYPATGPGEQYF. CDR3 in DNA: TGTGCCAGCAGCTCCTACCCCGCGACAGGTCCGGGCGAGCAGTACTTC.